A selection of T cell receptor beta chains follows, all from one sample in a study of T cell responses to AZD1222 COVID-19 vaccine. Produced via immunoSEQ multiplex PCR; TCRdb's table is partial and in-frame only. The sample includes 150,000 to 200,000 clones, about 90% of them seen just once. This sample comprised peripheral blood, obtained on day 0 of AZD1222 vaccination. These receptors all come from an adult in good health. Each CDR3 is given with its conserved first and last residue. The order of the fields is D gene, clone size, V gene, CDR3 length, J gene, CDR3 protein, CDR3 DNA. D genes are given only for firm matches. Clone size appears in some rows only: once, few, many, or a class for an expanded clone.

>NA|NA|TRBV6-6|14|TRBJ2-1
CASSYGASLGEQFF
TGTGCCAGCAGTTACGGGGCCTCCTTAGGTGAGCAGTTCTTC
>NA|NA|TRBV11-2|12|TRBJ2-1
CASSLDGDEQFF
TGTGCCAGCAGCTTAGACGGAGATGAGCAGTTCTTC
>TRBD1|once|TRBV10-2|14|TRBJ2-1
CASTGQGLYNEQFF
TGCGCCAGCACAGGACAGGGGCTCTACAATGAGCAGTTCTTC
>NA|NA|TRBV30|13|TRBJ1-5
CAWSSGVDQPQHF
TGTGCCTGGAGTAGCGGGGTCGATCAGCCCCAGCATTTT
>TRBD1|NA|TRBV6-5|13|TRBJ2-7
CASTKGAVHEQYF
TGTGCCAGCACCAAGGGGGCAGTCCACGAGCAGTACTTC
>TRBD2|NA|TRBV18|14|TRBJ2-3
CASSRRAGGDTQYF
TGTGCCAGCTCACGAAGAGCGGGAGGTGATACGCAGTATTTT
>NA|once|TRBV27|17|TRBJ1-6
CASSQDGLSSYNSPLHF
TGTGCCAGCAGCCAGGACGGGTTGAGCTCCTATAATTCACCCCTCCACTTT
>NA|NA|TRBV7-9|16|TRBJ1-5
CASSFGGSNSNQPQHF
TGTGCCAGCAGCTTCGGGGGATCGAATAGCAATCAGCCCCAGCATTTT
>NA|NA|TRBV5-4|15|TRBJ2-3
CASSLGGPSTDTQYF
TGTGCCAGCAGCTTGGGGGGCCCTAGCACAGATACGCAGTATTTT
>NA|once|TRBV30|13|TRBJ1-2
CAWSGGIEEGYTF
TGTGCCTGGAGTGGGGGGATTGAGGAGGGCTACACCTTC
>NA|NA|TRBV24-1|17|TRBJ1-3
CATSALGAAGEGDTIYF
TGTGCCACCAGTGCCCTAGGGGCAGCCGGCGAGGGCGACACCATATATTTT
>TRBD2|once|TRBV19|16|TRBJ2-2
CASSPRDYKDSGELFF
TGTGCCAGTAGTCCTAGGGACTACAAGGATTCCGGGGAGCTGTTTTTT
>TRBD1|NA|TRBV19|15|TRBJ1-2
CASSAGDRGQRGYTF
TGTGCCAGTAGTGCAGGGGACAGGGGGCAACGAGGCTACACCTTC
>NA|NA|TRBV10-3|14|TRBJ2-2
CAISENRNTGELFF
TGTGCCATCAGTGAAAACAGGAACACCGGGGAGCTGTTTTTT